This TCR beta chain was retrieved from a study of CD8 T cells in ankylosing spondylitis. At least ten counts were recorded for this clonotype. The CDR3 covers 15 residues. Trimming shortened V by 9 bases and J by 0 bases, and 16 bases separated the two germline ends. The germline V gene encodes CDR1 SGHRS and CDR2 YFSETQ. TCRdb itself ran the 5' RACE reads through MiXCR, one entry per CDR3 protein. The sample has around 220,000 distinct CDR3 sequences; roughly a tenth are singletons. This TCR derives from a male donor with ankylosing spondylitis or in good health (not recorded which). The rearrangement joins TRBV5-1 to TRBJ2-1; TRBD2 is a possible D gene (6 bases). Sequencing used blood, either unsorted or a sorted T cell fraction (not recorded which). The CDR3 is CATMEGPGSYNEQFF. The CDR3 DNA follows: TGCGCCACCATGGAGGGGCCGGGCTCCTACAATGAGCAGTTCTTC. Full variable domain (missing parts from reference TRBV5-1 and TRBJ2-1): KAGVTQTPRYLIKTRGQQVTLSCSPISGHRSVSWYQQTPGQGLQFLFEYFSETQRNKGNFPGRFSGRQFSNSRSEMNVSTLELGDSALYLCATMEGPGSYNEQFFGPGTRLTVL.